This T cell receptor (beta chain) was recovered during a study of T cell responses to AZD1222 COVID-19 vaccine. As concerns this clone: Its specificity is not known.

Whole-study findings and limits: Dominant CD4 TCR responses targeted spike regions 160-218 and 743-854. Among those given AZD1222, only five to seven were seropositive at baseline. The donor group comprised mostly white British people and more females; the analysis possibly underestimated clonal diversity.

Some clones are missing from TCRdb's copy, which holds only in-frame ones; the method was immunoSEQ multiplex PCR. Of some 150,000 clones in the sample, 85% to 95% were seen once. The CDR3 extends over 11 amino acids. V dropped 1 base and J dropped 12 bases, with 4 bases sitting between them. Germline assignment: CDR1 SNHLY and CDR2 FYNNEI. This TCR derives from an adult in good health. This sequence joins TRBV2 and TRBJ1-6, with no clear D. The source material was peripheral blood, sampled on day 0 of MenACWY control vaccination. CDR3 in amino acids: CASSEGIPLHF. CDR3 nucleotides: TGTGCCAGCAGTGAAGGAATACCCCTCCACTTT.